A selection of T cell receptor beta chains follows, all from one sample in a study of CD8+CD57+ T cells in acquired aplastic anemia. TCRdb processed the reads anew with MiXCR; each CDR3 protein has one entry. The sample holds 200,000 or so distinct CDR3 sequences, 48% seen once. Sample: sorted CD4+, CD8+, or CD8+CD57+ T cells (not recorded which) from PBMCs. The receptors shown here come from a human donor with aplastic anemia. Each CDR3 is given with its conserved first and last residue. D genes are given only for firm matches. Rows may omit the clone size; those that give it use once, few, many or a size class.

D,J,size,V,CDR3
TRBD1,TRBJ1-3,.,TRBV2,CASSAGGTGNTIYF
.,TRBJ1-2,.,TRBV10-3,CAISEGSGYGYTF
.,TRBJ1-2,.,TRBV24-1,CATSDFGSGYTF
.,TRBJ2-6,.,TRBV6-1,CASRDNSGANVLTF
.,TRBJ2-3,many,TRBV5-6,CASSHPTGSDTQYF
.,TRBJ1-5,.,TRBV15,CATSSRDEGQPQHF
TRBD1,TRBJ2-7,few,TRBV2,CASSDPGTGLYEQYF
TRBD2,TRBJ2-3,many,TRBV15,CATSRDPQGRTSGRVDTQYF
TRBD1,TRBJ1-2,once,TRBV2,CASSPRQGRSYGYTF
TRBD1,TRBJ2-2,many,TRBV20-1,CSARVQGKNTGELFF
.,TRBJ2-3,.,TRBV6-1,CASSAGDSTDTQYF
.,TRBJ2-7,.,TRBV4-1,CASSHPSLADSSYEQYF
TRBD1,TRBJ1-3,many,TRBV9,CASSVGDRGSGNTIYF
.,TRBJ2-2,.,TRBV10-3,CASMRGGPPVELFF
TRBD2,TRBJ2-7,few,TRBV10-3,CAISGGLADEQYF
.,TRBJ2-1,many,TRBV24-1,CATSDFRIGASRQFF
.,TRBJ1-1,many,TRBV12-3/TRBV12-4,CASSLQGTAFF
TRBD1,TRBJ2-1,.,TRBV14,CASSLWTGAYNEQFF
.,TRBJ2-7,.,TRBV3-1,CASSPQNKGEQYF
.,TRBJ2-2,many,TRBV25-1,CASSEYQGNTGELFF
TRBD1,TRBJ2-7,few,TRBV5-5,CASSPPPTGGGEQYF
.,TRBJ1-2,once,TRBV13,CARAPRDLVGYTF
TRBD1,TRBJ1-1,few,TRBV11-2,CASSERDRELMNTEAFF
.,TRBJ2-1,.,TRBV9,CASSVMTGPNNEQFF
TRBD1,TRBJ1-6,.,TRBV2,CARGGQGNSPLHF
TRBD2,TRBJ2-7,many,TRBV6-1,CASSRPLAGEAHEQYF
TRBD1,TRBJ1-2,.,TRBV11-1,CAGQEYGYTF
.,TRBJ2-5,few,TRBV29-1,CSWGREETQYF
.,TRBJ1-3,.,TRBV24-1,CATRQLTGRADTIYF
.,TRBJ2-1,.,TRBV7-6,CASSRSGINEQFF
TRBD1,TRBJ2-1,.,TRBV24-1,CATSDLGQGKSYNEQFF
TRBD1,TRBJ1-1,.,TRBV29-1,CSVGTGVVNTEAFF
.,TRBJ2-3,many,TRBV19,CASSMRGTSSTDTQYF
TRBD2,TRBJ2-7,many,TRBV10-3,CAISPSGLTLDEQYF
.,TRBJ1-1,many,TRBV2,CASSESGLVGTEAFF
TRBD2,TRBJ2-7,many,TRBV7-7,CASSLGASGIYEQYF
.,TRBJ2-7,.,TRBV19,CASIGQFSHGQYF
.,TRBJ2-2,many,TRBV9,CASSSRTNTGELFF
.,TRBJ1-1,.,TRBV7-8,CAIELPNTEAFF
TRBD1,TRBJ2-5,.,TRBV19,CASSVTGALETQYF
.,TRBJ2-1,many,TRBV6-5,CASSYRGGNEQFF
.,TRBJ1-2,few,TRBV4-1,CASSLLPTGLGYTF
.,TRBJ1-6,.,TRBV14,CASSQVTGGNSPLHF